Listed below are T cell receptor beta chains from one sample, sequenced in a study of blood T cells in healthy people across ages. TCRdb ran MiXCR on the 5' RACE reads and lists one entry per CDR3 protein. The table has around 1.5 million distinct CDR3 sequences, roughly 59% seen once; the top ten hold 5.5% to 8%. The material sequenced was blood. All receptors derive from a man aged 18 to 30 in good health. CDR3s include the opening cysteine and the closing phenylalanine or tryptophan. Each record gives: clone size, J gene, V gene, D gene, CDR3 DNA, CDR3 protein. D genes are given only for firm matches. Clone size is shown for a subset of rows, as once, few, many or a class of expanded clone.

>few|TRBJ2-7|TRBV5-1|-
TGCGCCAGCAGCGAAGGGCTAGCGACCTACGAGCAGTACTTC
CASSEGLATYEQYF
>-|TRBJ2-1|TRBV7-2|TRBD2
TGTGCCAGCAGCTTAAGGGCGGGGGAGAATGAGCAGTTCTTC
CASSLRAGENEQFF
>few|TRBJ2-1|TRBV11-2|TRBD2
TGTGCCAGCAGCCCCCCCTGGCGAGCGGGAGACAATGAGCAGTTCTTC
CASSPPWRAGDNEQFF
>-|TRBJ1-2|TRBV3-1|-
TGTGCCAGCAGCCAGATGTACGGTAACTATGGCTACACCTTC
CASSQMYGNYGYTF
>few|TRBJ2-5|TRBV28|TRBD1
TGTGCCAGCAGTCCGGGGACAGGGATGGAGACCCAGTACTTC
CASSPGTGMETQYF
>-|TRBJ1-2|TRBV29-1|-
TGCAGCGTTGAAACGGCAGACTGGTATGGCTACACCTTC
CSVETADWYGYTF
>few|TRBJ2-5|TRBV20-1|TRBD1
TGCAGTGCTAGAATAGGGGGCCCTTGGGAGACCCAGTACTTC
CSARIGGPWETQYF
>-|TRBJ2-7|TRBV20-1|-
TGCAGTGCTAGAGTTGGTAGCCTAGACTACGAGCAGTACTTC
CSARVGSLDYEQYF
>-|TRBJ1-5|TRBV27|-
TGTGCCAGCAGTTTATCGTCCGGTTACGTGGGCAATCAGCCCCAGCATTTT
CASSLSSGYVGNQPQHF
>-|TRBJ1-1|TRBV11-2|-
TGTGCCAGCAGCCCAGTGGGAAAGAGTGAAGCTTTCTTT
CASSPVGKSEAFF
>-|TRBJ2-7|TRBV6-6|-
TGTGCCAGCAGTTACTCAGTCTCGGATACTACTTACGAGCAGTACTTC
CASSYSVSDTTYEQYF
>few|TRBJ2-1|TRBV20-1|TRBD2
TGCAGTGCTAACCCTAGCGGGGGGCTCGATGAGCAGTTCTTC
CSANPSGGLDEQFF
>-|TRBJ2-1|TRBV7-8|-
TGTGCCGGCAGCTTAGTTCCGGCAGGAAGGGAGCAGTTCTTC
CAGSLVPAGREQFF
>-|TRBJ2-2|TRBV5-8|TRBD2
TGTGCCAGCAGCTTGGCCTTGGGACTAGCGGGACACACCGGGGAGCTGTTTTTT
CASSLALGLAGHTGELFF
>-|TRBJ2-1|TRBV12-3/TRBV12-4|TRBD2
TGTGCCAGCAGTGGGACTAGCGGACGGAGCTCCTACAATGAGCAGTTCTTC
CASSGTSGRSSYNEQFF
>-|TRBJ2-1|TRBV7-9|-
TGTGCCAGCAGCTTAGAAGAGGGGGAGAGGGTCCATGAGCAGTTCTTC
CASSLEEGERVHEQFF
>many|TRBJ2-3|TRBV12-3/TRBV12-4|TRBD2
TGTGCCAGCAGCAGACTACTAGCGGAGAGCACAGATACGCAGTATTTT
CASSRLLAESTDTQYF
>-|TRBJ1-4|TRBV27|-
TGTGCCAGTGGAATCCCGGGAACTAATGAAAAACTGTTTTTT
CASGIPGTNEKLFF
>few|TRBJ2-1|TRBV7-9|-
TGTGCCAGCAGCTTAGTTACGGGGGTGGGTGAGCAGTTCTTC
CASSLVTGVGEQFF
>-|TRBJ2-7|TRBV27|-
TGTGCCAGCAGTTTATCGAATACGTACGAGCAGTACTTC
CASSLSNTYEQYF
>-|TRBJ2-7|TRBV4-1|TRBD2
TGCGCCAGCAGCGGGGGAACTAGCGGGGCTCGTGAGCAGTACTTC
CASSGGTSGAREQYF
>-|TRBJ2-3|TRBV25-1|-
TGTGCCAGCAGTTCTAGCAGGGGGGGAGATACGCAGTATTTT
CASSSSRGGDTQYF
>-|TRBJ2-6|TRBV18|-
TGTGCCAGCTCACCAGACTGGGGGAGAAAAGGGGGCTCTGGGGCCAACGTCCTGACTTTC
CASSPDWGRKGGSGANVLTF
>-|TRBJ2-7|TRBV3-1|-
TGTGCCAGCAGCCCCCGGACAGCGGCCTCCTACAATGAGCAGTACTTC
CASSPRTAASYNEQYF
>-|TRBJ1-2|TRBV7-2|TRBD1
TGTGCCAGCAGCCCGTACAGGGGGGACTATGGCTACACCTTC
CASSPYRGDYGYTF
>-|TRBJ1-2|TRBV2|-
TGTGCCAGCCTGATAGGGAAATCGGCTAACTATGGCTACACCTTC
CASLIGKSANYGYTF
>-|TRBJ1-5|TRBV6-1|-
TGTGCCACTCGTAAGTTGGGGGCAATTTTTATGGGCAATCAGCCCCAGCATTTT
CATRKLGAIFMGNQPQHF
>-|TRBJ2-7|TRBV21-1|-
TGTGCCAGCAGCAACTTTCGGGACGCCCGCCAGGAGCAGTACTTC
CASSNFRDARQEQYF
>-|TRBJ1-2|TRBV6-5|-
TGTGCCAGCAGGCCCCGACAGAGACCCTATGGCTACACCTTC
CASRPRQRPYGYTF
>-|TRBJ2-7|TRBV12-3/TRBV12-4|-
TGTGCCAGCAGCCCCGACAACTCAGGCGAGCAGTACTTC
CASSPDNSGEQYF
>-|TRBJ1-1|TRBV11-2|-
TGTGCCAGCAGCTTAAGTCAACGGAACACTGAAGCTTTCTTT
CASSLSQRNTEAFF
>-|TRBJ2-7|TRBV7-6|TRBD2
TGTGCCAGCAGCTTTGAACCCTCAAAAGCGGGAGGGCCGCCCGAGCAGTACTTC
CASSFEPSKAGGPPEQYF
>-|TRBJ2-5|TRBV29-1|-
TGCAGCGTTGACGGGGGCCCCGAAGCCCAAGAGACCCAGTACTTC
CSVDGGPEAQETQYF
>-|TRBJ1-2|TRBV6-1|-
TGTGCCAGCTCCCGAAACAGTGACTATGGCTACACCTTC
CASSRNSDYGYTF
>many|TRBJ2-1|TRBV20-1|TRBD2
TGCAGTGCTACTAGCGGGCGTTACAATGAGCAGTTCTTC
CSATSGRYNEQFF